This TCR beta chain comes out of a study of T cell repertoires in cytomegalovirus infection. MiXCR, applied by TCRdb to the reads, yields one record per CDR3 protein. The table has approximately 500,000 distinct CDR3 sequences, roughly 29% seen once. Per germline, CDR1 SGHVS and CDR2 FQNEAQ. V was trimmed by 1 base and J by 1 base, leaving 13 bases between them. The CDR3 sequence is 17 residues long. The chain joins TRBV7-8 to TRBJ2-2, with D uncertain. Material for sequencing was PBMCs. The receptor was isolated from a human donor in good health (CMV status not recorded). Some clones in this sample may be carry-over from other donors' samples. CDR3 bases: TGTGCCAGCAGCTTAGGAGTTGTCCAGAAGAACACCGGGGAGCTGTTTTTT. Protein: CASSLGVVQKNTGELFF.